Below, 26 T cell receptor beta chains from the same sample are listed, as sequenced in a study of T cells in Graves' hyperthyroidism and ophthalmopathy. Authors of the study amplified TCR beta CDR3 regions from RNA transcripts. The HTBI set primed first-round TCR CDR3 RT-PCR. From the multiplex PCR reads, TCRdb called clonotypes with MiXCR, one entry per CDR3 protein. In the table there are about 600,000 distinct CDR3 sequences, 13% to 15% of which are singletons. The sequencing sample was made of blood. These TCRs come from a woman between 18 and 29 years old with Graves' ophthalmopathy.

This clonotype was seen ten or more times. V is TRBV14 and J is TRBJ1-2, with 8 bases lining up with TRBD1. V was pared by 4 bases and J by 0 bases, with 4 bases of the junction left unmatched. The CDR3 consists of 15 residues. Germline assignment: CDR1 SGHDN and CDR2 FVKESK. For the CDR3, the DNA is TGTGCCAGCAGCCCCAGGGGGCCAGCTAACTATGGCTACACCTTC. It yields the protein CASSPRGPANYGYTF.

This clonotype was detected only a few times. This rearrangement joins TRBV7-9 to TRBJ1-6; no firm D call. The CDR3 extends over 14 amino acids. The V and J ends lost 6 bases and 7 bases respectively, with 13 bases between them. Germline loops: CDR1 SEHNR, CDR2 FQNEAQ (reference sequence). The CDR3 nucleotides read TGTGCCAGCAGAGGCGGAGGCCAAAATTCACCCCTCCACTTT. This translates into CASRGGGQNSPLHF.

This clonotype showed up many times. J is TRBJ1-5 and V is TRBV27; D is ambiguous. The V gene lost 4 bases and the J gene lost 2 bases, with 15 bases spanning the gap. The CDR3 is made up of 16 amino acids. Germline assignment: CDR1 MNHEY and CDR2 SMNVEV (reference sequence). This CDR3 reads CASSSLGREGNQPQHF. The CDR3 bases are TGTGCCAGCAGTTCCCTGGGGAGGGAGGGCAATCAGCCCCAGCATTTT.

This clonotype was counted at least ten times. This CDR3 is CASSSGTSGAYEQYF. CDR3 sequence (DNA): TGTGCCAGCAGCTCCGGGACTAGCGGTGCCTACGAGCAGTACTTC. The chain employs TRBV7-9 and TRBJ2-7; 11 nucleotides agree with TRBD2. This CDR3 has 15 residues. The trim removed 4 bases at V and 2 bases at J, leaving 4 bases unmatched. The germline V gene encodes CDR1 SEHNR and CDR2 FQNEAQ (reference sequence).

This clonotype was recorded only once. The rearrangement joins TRBV5-4 to TRBJ2-7; 7 bases map to TRBD2. After removal of 3 bases from V and 7 bases from J, the junction contained 10 bases not matched to a gene. The length of the CDR3 is 14 residues. Germline assignment: CDR1 SGHNT and CDR2 YYREEE (reference sequence). The CDR3 DNA reads as TGTGCCAGCAGCTACCTCGGGGAGGGCCGGGAGCAGTACTTC. Its translation is CASSYLGEGREQYF.

In its sample, this clonotype was seen many times. V is TRBV6-5 and J is TRBJ2-7, with 9 bases matching TRBD1. Germline trimming cut 2 bases from V and 3 bases from J; bases unmatched to any gene: 8. The CDR3 spans 16 residues. CDR1 is MNHEY, CDR2 SVGAGI, per germline. The DNA of the CDR3 is TGTGCCAGCAGTTACCCCACCGGGACAGGGATCTACGAGCAGTACTTC. It translates to CASSYPTGTGIYEQYF.

The chain is built from TRBV28 and TRBJ1-6, with a tentative D call TRBD1 (5 bases). In germline, CDR1 is MDHEN, CDR2 SYDVKM. CDR3 length: 17 amino acids. V shed 4 bases and J shed 9 bases, with 22 bases lying between them. The CDR3 here is CASSSPAGNDFGSPLHF. Written as DNA, the CDR3 is TGTGCCAGCAGTTCCCCGGCAGGGAACGATTTCGGTTCACCCCTCCACTTT.

Many counts were recorded for this clonotype. The V gene is TRBV6-1, the J gene TRBJ1-1, with D possibly being TRBD1 (6 bases). The CDR3 consists of 12 residues. V was pared by 7 bases and J by 6 bases, with 12 bases between. Germline CDR1 reads MNHNS; CDR2 reads SASEGT. The CDR3 protein is CASNGGRPEAFF. The CDR3 DNA reads TGTGCCAGCAATGGGGGGCGGCCTGAAGCTTTCTTT.

This clonotype showed up many times. The chain combines TRBV7-2 with TRBJ1-2; TRBD1 matches 12 bases. This CDR3 has 16 amino acids. The junction had 5 bases not matched to a gene; V was cut back by 2 bases and J by 4 bases. Germline lookup yields CDR1 SGHTA and CDR2 FQGNSA. The DNA for the CDR3 is TGTGCCAGCAGCTTAAGCCCGGGACAGGGGGCCTATGGCTACACCTTC. Encoded protein: CASSLSPGQGAYGYTF.

Written as DNA, the CDR3 is TGTGCCAGCAGCCAGAGGAGGGTCATTACAGATACGCAGTATTTT. Amino acid sequence: CASSQRRVITDTQYF. The chain joins TRBV3-1 to TRBJ2-3, with D perhaps matching TRBD2 (6 bases). Trimming stripped 3 bases from V and 3 bases from J, with 13 bases between. The CDR3 runs to 15 residues. Germline CDR1 and CDR2: LGHDT and YNNKEL (reference sequence).

This clonotype has ten or more counts. The rearrangement uses TRBV6-5 and TRBJ2-1; 11 bases agree with TRBD2. The junction had 2 bases not matched to a gene; V was cut back by 0 bases and J by 4 bases. Germline CDR1 is MNHEY and CDR2 is SVGAGI. The CDR3 loop spans 16 amino acids. CDR3 region: CASSYSTSGSYNEQFF. In nucleotides, the CDR3 is TGTGCCAGCAGTTACTCAACTAGCGGGAGTTACAATGAGCAGTTCTTC.

As for this clonotype: A much larger clone differs by one base, so this may be a read error. This chain connects TRBV12-3 or TRBV12-4 to TRBJ2-3; TRBD2 is a possible D gene (6 bases). The CDR3 runs 14 residues. CDR3 amino acids: CAIGERASTGTQYF. The CDR3 DNA sequence: TGTGCCATCGGGGAGCGGGCTTCCACAGGTACGCAGTATTTT.

This clonotype came up many times. V is TRBV12-3 or TRBV12-4 and J is TRBJ1-2; TRBD1 matches 8 bases. The CDR3 spans 14 residues. V was pared by 5 bases and J by 3 bases, with 5 bases of the junction left unmatched. The CDR3 protein is CASSPSGGDYGYTF. CDR3 nucleotides: TGTGCCAGCAGTCCCTCAGGGGGCGACTATGGCTACACCTTC.

The gene calls are TRBV4-2 and TRBJ2-3, with D tentatively TRBD1 (7 bases). The germline V and J ends were trimmed by 1 base and 0 bases, with 11 bases remaining between them. Germline values: CDR1 LGHNA, CDR2 YNFKEQ. The CDR3 is 16 amino acids. CDR3 region: CASSQVTGRSTDTQYF. CDR3 coding DNA: TGTGCCAGCAGCCAAGTGACAGGGAGGAGCACAGATACGCAGTATTTT.

Turning to this clonotype: One base away lies a much larger clone, so this may be a sequencing read error. The rearrangement joins TRBV6-2 or TRBV6-3 to TRBJ2-3; TRBD2 aligns across 13 bases. Germline CDR1 and CDR2: MNHEY and SVGEGT. V lost 7 bases, J lost 5 bases, and 6 bases stayed unmatched. The CDR3 contains 15 residues. Written as DNA, the CDR3 is TGTGCCAGCACCAGGACTAGCGGGAGTGGAGATACGCAGTATTTT. Encoded protein: CASTRTSGSGDTQYF.

This clonotype was observed a few times. The V and J genes are TRBV7-6 and TRBJ2-3; possibly TRBD1 for D (6 bases). Trimming shortened V by 4 bases and J by 5 bases, and 22 bases separated the two germline ends. Germline V gene sequence: CDR1 SGHVS, CDR2 FNYEAQ. CDR3 length equals 17 residues. This CDR3 is CASSWGPRQVGRDTQYF. CDR3 nucleotide sequence: TGTGCCAGCAGCTGGGGGCCGAGACAGGTCGGAAGAGATACGCAGTATTTT.

This clonotype has a handful of counts. At one end the junction does not follow the germline gene, possibly because of a read error. J is TRBJ1-6 and V is TRBV12-3 or TRBV12-4; 8 bases are a match to TRBD1. The CDR3 is made up of 15 amino acids. DNA of the CDR3: TGTGCCAGCAGCTCCTCGGACAGGGAAAGTTCACCCCTCCGCTTT. Translation gives CASSSSDRESSPLRF.

This clonotype occurred many times. The CDR3 here is CASRPGRQINQPQHF. In DNA form, the CDR3 reads TGTGCCAGCCGCCCGGGGAGACAGATCAATCAGCCCCAGCATTTT. The chain is built from TRBV12-3 or TRBV12-4 and TRBJ1-5, with a weak D call TRBD1 (5 bases). The CDR3 runs to 15 residues. Trimming stripped 8 bases from V and 3 bases from J, with 17 bases between.

V usage is TRBV7-9 and J usage is TRBJ2-7, with TRBD2 matching over 7 bases. Looked up from germline, CDR1 is SEHNR and CDR2 is FQNEAQ (reference sequence). J was trimmed by 0 bases and V by 1 base; bases with no gene match: 6. The CDR3 is 16 amino acids. The CDR3 sequence is CASSLGPAGNSYEQYF. The CDR3, as DNA: TGTGCCAGCAGCTTAGGTCCAGCGGGAAACTCCTACGAGCAGTACTTC.

The table lists this clonotype with many counts. The genes are TRBV2 and TRBJ1-1; 9 bases are a match to TRBD1. Trimming took 7 bases from V and 11 from J; bases not matched to a gene: 5. CDR3 size: 11 residues. Germline V gives CDR1 SNHLY, CDR2 FYNNEI. CDR3 residues: CASNTGGDAFF. CDR3 nucleotides: TGTGCCAGCAATACAGGGGGCGACGCTTTCTTT.

Ten or more counts support this clonotype. The gene calls are TRBV18 and TRBJ2-3, with D unclear. V was shortened by 0 bases and J by 1 base, with 8 bases between the two germline ends. The CDR3 runs to 15 residues. Germline V gene sequence: CDR1 KGHSH, CDR2 LQKENI. This CDR3 reads CASSPPGGRTDTQYF. The CDR3 DNA reads as TGTGCCAGCTCACCACCGGGCGGACGCACAGATACGCAGTATTTT.

V is TRBV5-1 and J is TRBJ2-7, with a tentative D call TRBD2 (6 bases). Trimming stripped 5 bases from V and 2 bases from J, with 26 bases between. Germline CDR1 is SGHRS and CDR2 is YFSETQ. This CDR3 region has 18 residues. In nucleotides, the CDR3 is TGCGCCAGCAGATCAGCATTACATGGAGGGGCAGGAGCCTACGAGCAGTACTTC. Amino acids: CASRSALHGGAGAYEQYF.

V usage is TRBV7-8 and J usage is TRBJ1-2; D is possibly TRBD1 (5 bases). Trimming cost V 1 base and J 12 bases, with 21 bases left between them. CDR1 is SGHVS, CDR2 FQNEAQ, per germline. The CDR3 is made up of 15 amino acids. Written as DNA, the CDR3 is TGTGCCAGCAGCTTAGGAGGACGGTCAGGGCCCTCGAACACCTTC. It specifies CASSLGGRSGPSNTF.

This clonotype was seen at least ten times. V gene TRBV30 combines with J gene TRBJ2-1; D ambiguous. The CDR3 consists of 11 residues. Germline V gene sequence: CDR1 GTSNPN, CDR2 SVGIG (reference sequence). V was cut by 0 bases and J by 8 bases, with 5 bases left in between. The CDR3 is CAWSVQDEQFF. The DNA for the CDR3 is TGTGCCTGGAGTGTACAAGATGAGCAGTTCTTC.

The V call is TRBV6-1, the J call TRBJ2-7; the D gene is possibly TRBD2 (7 bases). The germline V gene encodes CDR1 MNHNS and CDR2 SASEGT. The CDR3 runs to 15 residues. The V and J ends lost 0 bases and 5 bases respectively, with 14 bases between them. Written as DNA, the CDR3 is TGTGCCAGCAGTGAAGCGAGAGGGGGGGTCCACGAGCAGTACTTC. Its translation: CASSEARGGVHEQYF.

The rearrangement joins TRBV11-2 to TRBJ2-3, with 10 bases fitting TRBD2. V lost 5 bases and J lost 0; bases outside the gene matches: 5. Germline CDR1 SGHAT, CDR2 FQNNGV. This CDR3 has 16 amino acids. Here the CDR3 DNA reads TGTGCCAGCAGCACCGGACTAGCGGTGAGCACAGATACGCAGTATTTT. Encoded protein: CASSTGLAVSTDTQYF.